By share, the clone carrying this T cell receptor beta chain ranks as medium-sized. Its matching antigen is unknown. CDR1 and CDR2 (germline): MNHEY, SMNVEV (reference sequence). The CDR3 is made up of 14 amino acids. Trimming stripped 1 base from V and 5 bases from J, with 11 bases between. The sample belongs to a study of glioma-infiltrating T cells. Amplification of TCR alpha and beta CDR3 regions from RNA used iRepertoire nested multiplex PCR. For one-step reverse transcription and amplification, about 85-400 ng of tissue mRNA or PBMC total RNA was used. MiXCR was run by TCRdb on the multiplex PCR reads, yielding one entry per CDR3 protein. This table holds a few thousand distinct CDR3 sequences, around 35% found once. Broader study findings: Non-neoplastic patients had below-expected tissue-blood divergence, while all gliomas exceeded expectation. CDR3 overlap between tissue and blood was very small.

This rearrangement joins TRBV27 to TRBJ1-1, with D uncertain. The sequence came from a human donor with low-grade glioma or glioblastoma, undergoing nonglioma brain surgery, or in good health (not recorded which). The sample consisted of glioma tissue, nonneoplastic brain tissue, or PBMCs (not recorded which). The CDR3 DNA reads TGTGCCAGCAGTTTATTTCAAGGGAGAACTGAAGCTTTCTTT. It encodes CASSLFQGRTEAFF.